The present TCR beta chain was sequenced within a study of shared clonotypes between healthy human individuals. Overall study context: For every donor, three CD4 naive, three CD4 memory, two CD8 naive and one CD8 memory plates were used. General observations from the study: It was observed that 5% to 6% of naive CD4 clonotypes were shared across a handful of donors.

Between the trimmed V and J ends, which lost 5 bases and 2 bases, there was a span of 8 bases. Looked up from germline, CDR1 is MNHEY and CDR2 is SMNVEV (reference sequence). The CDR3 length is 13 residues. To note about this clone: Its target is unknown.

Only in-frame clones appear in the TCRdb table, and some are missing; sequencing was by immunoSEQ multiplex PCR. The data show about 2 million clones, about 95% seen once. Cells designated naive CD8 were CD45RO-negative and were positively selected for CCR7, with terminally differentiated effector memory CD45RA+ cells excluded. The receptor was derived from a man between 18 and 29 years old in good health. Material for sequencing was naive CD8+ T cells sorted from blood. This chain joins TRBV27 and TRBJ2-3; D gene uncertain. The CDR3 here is CASSRGVTDTQYF. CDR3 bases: TGTGCCAGCAGTCGAGGCGTCACAGATACGCAGTATTTT.